Presented here are 30 T cell receptor beta chains from one specimen sequenced in a study of blood T cell repertoires in COVID-19. Clones were read by immunoSEQ multiplex PCR, and TCRdb kept only the in-frame ones, dropping some. The repertoire holds around 100,000 clones, approximately 91% seen once, with about 1.7% in the top ten. The sequenced material came from peripheral blood. These receptors originate from a human donor with active COVID-19. The donor label of this sample is uncertain.

V gene TRBV2 combines with J gene TRBJ2-1; possible D gene TRBD2, 6 bases. Trimming cost V 4 bases and J 4 bases, with 14 bases left between them. CDR1 SNHLY and CDR2 FYNNEI come from the germline V gene. This CDR3 is 15 amino acids long. The CDR3: CASSVGGQAYNEQFF. The CDR3 DNA sequence: TGTGCCAGCAGTGTAGGAGGGCAGGCATACAATGAGCAGTTCTTC.

Note on this clone: The sample holds other DNA sequences that translate to the same CDR3. This chain joins TRBV19 and TRBJ1-1; D gene unclear. V gave up 2 bases and J gave up 0 bases, with 4 bases separating them. This CDR3 is 13 amino acids long. Germline V gene data show CDR1 as LNHDA and CDR2 as SQIVND (reference sequence). The CDR3 nucleotides are TGTGCCAGTAGTATATCGGTGAACACTGAAGCTTTCTTT. This gives the protein CASSISVNTEAFF.

The chain uses TRBV7-3 and TRBJ1-2; D is unclear. Germline CDR1 SGHTA, CDR2 FQGTGA. The V gene lost 2 bases and the J gene lost 2 bases, with 12 bases spanning the gap. The CDR3 has 15 residues. As DNA, the CDR3 is TGTGCCAGCAGCTTATCTCCGGGAAACAACTATGGCTACACCTTC. Its protein is CASSLSPGNNYGYTF.

The chain carries TRBV19 and TRBJ2-7; a possible D gene is TRBD1 (5 bases). CDR1 is LNHDA, CDR2 SQIVND, per germline (reference sequence). This CDR3 region has 13 residues. Trimming stripped 5 bases from V and 11 bases from J, with 19 bases between. The CDR3 loop reads CASSQGPQTEKYF. The CDR3 DNA reads as TGTGCCAGTAGTCAGGGCCCCCAGACGGAGAAGTACTTC. Together with reference TRBV19 and TRBJ2-7, the CDR3 gives the full variable domain: DGGITQSPKYLFRKEGQNVTLSCEQNLNHDAMYWYRQDPGQGLRLIYYSQIVNDFQKGDIAEGYSVSREKKESFPLTVTSAQKNPTAFYLCASSQGPQTEKYFGPGTRLTVT.

V usage is TRBV7-8 and J usage is TRBJ2-3; D call uncertain. Germline V gene sequence: CDR1 SGHVS, CDR2 FQNEAQ. The ends were cut back, 1 base at V and 2 bases at J, with 7 bases in the middle. CDR3 length: 14 amino acids. The CDR3 reads CASSLGLITDTQYF. The CDR3 DNA follows: TGTGCCAGCAGCTTAGGGCTTATCACAGATACGCAGTATTTT.

The rearrangement joins TRBV27 to TRBJ2-6; perhaps TRBD2 as D (7 bases). The CDR3 runs to 19 residues. Germline CDR1 reads MNHEY; CDR2 reads SMNVEV (reference sequence). V was trimmed by 8 bases and J by 1 base, leaving 24 bases between them. The CDR3 nucleotides are TGTGCCAGCTCGAGGGGGGGCGTTAGACCCCTATCTGGGGCCAACGTCCTGACTTTC. It translates to CASSRGGVRPLSGANVLTF. Based on the CDR3 plus reference TRBV27 and TRBJ2-6, the full variable domain is EAQVTQNPRYLITVTGKKLTVTCSQNMNHEYMSWYRQDPGLGLRQIYYSMNVEVTDKGDVPEGYKVSRKEKRNFPLILESPSPNQTSLYFCASSRGGVRPLSGANVLTFGAGSRLTVL.

The chain is built from TRBV5-5 and TRBJ1-5, with D possibly being TRBD1 (5 bases). The V end was cut by 0 bases, the J end by 7 bases, with 11 bases between. Per the germline V gene, CDR1 is SGHKS and CDR2 is YYEKEE (reference sequence). The CDR3 consists of 14 residues. In nucleotides, the CDR3 is TGTGCCAGCAGCTTGGGGCAGGGAAGACAGCCCCAGCATTTT. It translates to CASSLGQGRQPQHF.

This clone was counted a few times. The CDR3 reads CASSPTGTGDYGYTF. The DNA of the CDR3 is TGTGCCAGCAGCCCAACCGGGACAGGGGACTATGGCTACACCTTC. The V gene is TRBV5-6, the J gene TRBJ1-2; 10 positions agree with TRBD1. The CDR3 runs to 15 residues. Germline CDR1 SGHDT, CDR2 YYEEEE. V gave up 4 bases and J gave up 3 bases; unmatched junction bases: 6.

V and J are TRBV7-9 and TRBJ1-5; unclear D gene. This CDR3 region has 13 residues. The V and J ends lost 4 bases and 4 bases respectively, with 8 bases between them. CDR1 is SEHNR and CDR2 is FQNEAQ in the germline V gene (reference sequence). DNA of the CDR3: TGTGCCAGCAGCTGGGCGGGGAATCAGCCCCAGCATTTT. Its protein is CASSWAGNQPQHF.

This chain uses TRBV10-1 with TRBJ1-4, with TRBD1 as a possible D gene (6 bases). The CDR3 extends over 13 amino acids. The germline V gene encodes CDR1 WNHNN and CDR2 SYGVQD (reference sequence). The ends were cut back, 2 bases at V and 7 bases at J, with 8 bases in the middle. As DNA, the CDR3 is TGCGCCAGCAGTGAGACAGGGAGTGAAAAACTGTTTTTT. It is translated as CASSETGSEKLFF.

This clone was seen just once. The V gene is TRBV3-1 (or the pseudogene TRBV3-2), the J gene TRBJ2-3; D is ambiguous. The length of the CDR3 is 15 residues. Germline V gene lookup returns CDR1 LGHDT and CDR2 YNNKEL (reference sequence). V was cut by 1 base and J by 0 bases, with 8 bases left in between. CDR3 sequence (DNA): TGTGCCAGCAGCCAAGGGTGGGCTAGCACAGATACGCAGTATTTT. Translation gives CASSQGWASTDTQYF.

The chain uses TRBV19 and TRBJ2-6; 7 bases align to TRBD1. Unmatched junction bases numbered 11, after V lost 5 bases and J lost 1 base. This CDR3 is built from 18 residues. CDR1 and CDR2 (germline): LNHDA, SQIVND (reference sequence). DNA of the CDR3: TGTGCCAGTAGTGGGACAGTAAGCAGCCGATCTGGGGCCAACGTCCTGACTTTC. Amino acid sequence: CASSGTVSSRSGANVLTF.

The chain is built from TRBV11-2 and TRBJ2-7; the D is unclear. V lost 4 bases, J lost 3 bases, and 13 bases lay in between. Per germline, CDR1 SGHAT and CDR2 FQNNGV. The CDR3 contains 14 residues. This CDR3 reads CASSSLTNLYEQYF. The CDR3 bases are TGTGCCAGCAGCTCCCTGACAAATCTCTACGAGCAGTACTTC.

The rearrangement uses TRBV10-3 and TRBJ2-7, with a weak D call TRBD1 (5 bases). There are 20 residues in the CDR3. In germline, CDR1 is ENHRY, CDR2 SYGVKD. V was trimmed by 2 bases and J by 3 bases, leaving 29 bases between them. In DNA, the CDR3 is TGTGCCATCAGTGAGCCGACAGAGCAAGTGACCTCACGCGGATTCTACGAGCAGTACTTC. Translated, it gives CAISEPTEQVTSRGFYEQYF.

The genes are TRBV6-2 or TRBV6-3 and TRBJ1-5; TRBD1 aligns across 10 bases. V lost 6 bases, J lost 6 bases, and 8 bases stayed unmatched. The germline gives CDR1 MNHEY, CDR2 SVGEGT. The CDR3 runs to 15 residues. The CDR3, as DNA: TGTGCCAGCAGCCAAGACAGGGGGCTTCGTCAGCCCCAGCATTTT. Encoded protein: CASSQDRGLRQPQHF.

The J gene is TRBJ2-1, the V gene TRBV7-2, with 10 bases matching TRBD2. The CDR3 is made up of 16 amino acids. The germline V gene has CDR1 SGHTA and CDR2 FQGNSA. V lost 3 bases and J lost 7; bases outside the gene matches: 9. The CDR3 loop reads CASSFSSGGAKNEQFF. CDR3 nucleotides: TGTGCCAGCAGCTTTTCAAGCGGGGGGGCTAAAAATGAGCAGTTCTTC.

The genes are TRBV10-3 and TRBJ2-2, with 8 bases matching TRBD2. Germline CDR1 and CDR2: ENHRY and SYGVKD. The V segment lost 0 bases and the J segment 0 bases; nucleotides outside the gene matches: 6. The CDR3 runs 18 residues. The CDR3 bases are TGTGCCATCAGTGAGTCGAGGGCGGGGGGCCCGAACACCGGGGAGCTGTTTTTT. It specifies CAISESRAGGPNTGELFF.

The chain links TRBV12-5 to TRBJ2-7; D perhaps matches TRBD2 (5 bases). Per the germline V gene, CDR1 is LGHNT and CDR2 is FRNRAP. The CDR3 has 13 amino acids. V dropped 7 bases and J dropped 2 bases, with 12 bases sitting between them. CDR3 DNA sequence: TGTGCTAGTGTGAGGGAGTTCACCTACGAGCAGTACTTC. This sequence encodes CASVREFTYEQYF.

This clone was found a few times. The chain combines TRBV3-1 (or the pseudogene TRBV3-2) with TRBJ2-1; TRBD1 aligns across 8 bases. Germline V gene data show CDR1 as LGHDT and CDR2 as YNNKEL (reference sequence). The CDR3 consists of 16 residues. Trimming cost V 4 bases and J 9 bases; bases outside gene matches: 14. The CDR3 bases are TGTGCCAGCAGCCGACCCATGGCAGGGGGCTTGGGTGAGCAGTTCTTC. It yields the protein CASSRPMAGGLGEQFF.

This chain connects TRBV9 to TRBJ1-2; D remains ambiguous. Germline V gene sequence: CDR1 SGDLS, CDR2 YYNGEE. There are 12 residues in the CDR3. The V gene lost 3 bases and the J gene lost 7 bases, with 10 bases spanning the gap. The CDR3: CASSGSVGGYTF. The DNA for the CDR3 is TGTGCCAGCAGCGGGAGTGTGGGTGGCTACACCTTC.

The chain couples TRBV29-1 to TRBJ1-3, with D possibly TRBD1 on 5 matching bases. Germline CDR1 reads SQVTM; CDR2 reads ANQGSEA. V was shortened by 6 bases and J by 0 bases, with 15 bases between the two germline ends. The CDR3 contains 15 residues. CDR3 protein: CSVGRQTLSGNTIYF. The CDR3 nucleotides are TGCAGCGTAGGAAGACAGACTCTCTCTGGAAACACCATATATTTT. Full variable domain (outside the CDR3, taken from reference TRBV29-1 and TRBJ1-3): SAVISQKPSRDICQRGTSLTIQCQVDSQVTMMFWYRQQPGQSLTLIATANQGSEATYESGFVIDKFPISRPNLTFSTLTVSNMSPEDSSIYLCSVGRQTLSGNTIYFGEGSWLTVV.

The V and J genes are TRBV9 and TRBJ2-1, with D possibly matching TRBD1 (6 bases). Trimming shortened V by 4 bases and J by 4 bases, and 15 bases separated the two germline ends. The CDR3 loop spans 15 amino acids. CDR1 is SGDLS, CDR2 YYNGEE, per germline. CDR3 sequence reads: CASSRADGTYNEQFF. The CDR3 DNA sequence: TGTGCCAGCAGCCGGGCGGACGGGACATACAATGAGCAGTTCTTC.

This clone was counted a few times. The J gene is TRBJ1-6, the V gene TRBV6-6, with TRBD1 as a possible D gene (6 bases). The germline V and J ends were trimmed by 5 bases and 5 bases, with 13 bases remaining between them. The CDR3 has 15 amino acids. Germline V gene sequence: CDR1 MNHNY, CDR2 SVGAGI (reference sequence). The CDR3 DNA is TGTGCCAGCAGTACGACAGGAGCCCATAATTCACCCCTCCACTTT. As protein: CASSTTGAHNSPLHF.

The CDR3 sequence is CASSLNPEIVLGELFF. CDR3 sequence (DNA): TGCGCCAGCAGCCTCAACCCCGAGATCGTTCTTGGGGAGCTGTTTTTT. The chain is built from TRBV4-1 and TRBJ2-2; D is unclear. V was shortened by 4 bases and J by 8 bases, with 20 bases between the two germline ends. This CDR3 region has 16 residues. Germline assignment: CDR1 MGHRA and CDR2 YSYEKL.

The chain carries TRBV6-2 or TRBV6-3 and TRBJ1-1; the match to TRBD1 covers 8 bases. With 5 bases clipped from V and 0 bases from J, the junction kept 5 bases outside the gene matches. Looked up from germline, CDR1 is MNHEY and CDR2 is SVGEGT. The CDR3 spans 15 residues. The CDR3 here is CASSPSGQVNTEAFF. The CDR3 DNA sequence: TGTGCCAGCAGTCCGTCGGGACAGGTGAACACTGAAGCTTTCTTT.

The chain employs TRBV13 and TRBJ2-7; 12 bases map to TRBD2. CDR1 and CDR2 from the germline V gene are PRHDT and FYEKMQ (reference sequence). The CDR3 is 18 residues long. V shed 2 bases and J 0 bases; nucleotides not matched to a gene: 8. For the CDR3, the DNA is TGTGCCAGCAGCTTAATACTAGCGGGGGGCCGAAGCTCCTACGAGCAGTACTTC. Protein product: CASSLILAGGRSSYEQYF.

The chain joins TRBV2 to TRBJ2-5, with TRBD2 identical over 7 bases. Germline values: CDR1 SNHLY, CDR2 FYNNEI. V shed 1 base, J shed 1 base, and the junction held 3 bases outside the gene matches. The CDR3 runs 15 residues. CDR3 in DNA: TGTGCCAGCAGTGAAGGGGGGGGACCCCAAGAGACCCAGTACTTC. This codes for CASSEGGGPQETQYF.

The V and J genes are TRBV7-9 and TRBJ1-1; D gene ambiguous. The CDR3 totals 15 residues. Germline-derived CDR1 and CDR2 are SEHNR and FQNEAQ (reference sequence). V lost 5 bases and J lost 4, with 17 bases in between. CDR3 loop: CASSPDGSSGTEAFF. The CDR3 DNA is TGTGCCAGCAGCCCCGACGGGTCATCGGGCACTGAAGCTTTCTTT.

The chain uses TRBV12-3 or TRBV12-4 and TRBJ1-2; D gene ambiguous. The V end was cut by 5 bases, the J end by 4 bases, with 8 bases between. The CDR3 covers 12 residues. For the CDR3, the DNA is TGTGCCAGCAGTGGCAGTATCTATGGCTACACCTTC. Protein product: CASSGSIYGYTF.

This rearrangement joins TRBV19 to TRBJ2-3, with a weak D call TRBD1 (5 bases). This CDR3 has 17 residues. Between the trimmed V and J ends, which lost 3 bases and 1 base, there was a span of 17 bases. The V gene's germline CDR1 is LNHDA and CDR2 SQIVND (reference sequence). The CDR3 DNA reads as TGTGCCAGTAGTATTGGGGCTCGCAAGGAAGGCACAGATACGCAGTATTTT. It is translated as CASSIGARKEGTDTQYF. Based on the CDR3 plus reference TRBV19 and TRBJ2-3, the full variable domain is DGGITQSPKYLFRKEGQNVTLSCEQNLNHDAMYWYRQDPGQGLRLIYYSQIVNDFQKGDIAEGYSVSREKKESFPLTVTSAQKNPTAFYLCASSIGARKEGTDTQYFGPGTRLTVL.